Following are 10 T cell receptor beta chains from one sample sequenced in a study of blood T cell repertoires in COVID-19 (dated by TCRdb to 2018 to 2021). Library method: the immunoSEQ multiplex PCR assay. The source is immuneACCESS, and TCRdb retained only in-frame sequences with V and J called. Part of the clones is not carried over; for the studies checked, unresolved V genes explain less than half of this, and the remainder is unexplained. Recorded for this sample are hundreds of thousands of clones; about 86% of them occurred a single time. Of the sample, approximately 6% falls within the top ten clones. Sequences were obtained from peripheral blood. The receptors originated from a man older than 75 with acute or convalescent COVID-19.

V and J are TRBV4-1 and TRBJ1-1; tentatively, D is TRBD1 (5 bases). Trimming took off 3 bases at V and 2 bases at J, with 13 bases between the two ends. This CDR3 comprises 15 residues. CDR1 and CDR2 (germline): MGHRA, YSYEKL. In DNA, the CDR3 is TGCGCCAGCAGCCAGGATCGCGGACAAAACACTGAAGCTTTCTTT. As protein: CASSQDRGQNTEAFF.

The chain has TRBV15 and TRBJ2-7, with TRBD2 matching 10 bases. J lost 2 bases, V lost 1 base, and 2 bases had no gene match. Germline CDR1 LNHNV, CDR2 YYDKDF (reference sequence). CDR3 length equals 15 residues. In nucleotides, the CDR3 is TGTGCCACCAGCAGAGTCACTAGCGGGGCCTACGAGCAGTACTTC. Its protein product is CATSRVTSGAYEQYF.

V is TRBV2 and J is TRBJ2-7, with 11 nucleotides matching TRBD1. Germline CDR1 is SNHLY and CDR2 is FYNNEI. Trimming removed 6 bases from V and 5 bases from J; junction bases left unmatched: 9. The CDR3 is 15 residues long. The CDR3 DNA is TGTGCCAGCAGGCTGGGGACAGGGGGTTCTGACGAGCAGTACTTC. Residues: CASRLGTGGSDEQYF.

The chain couples TRBV15 to TRBJ2-3; tentative D call: TRBD2 (6 bases). Trimming pared 3 bases from V and 4 bases from J, leaving 20 bases between. Germline CDR1 is LNHNV and CDR2 is YYDKDF (reference sequence). The CDR3 is made up of 17 amino acids. This chain's CDR3 is CATSRYRDLRQADTQYF. The CDR3 bases are TGTGCCACCAGCAGGTACCGGGACTTGAGGCAGGCAGATACGCAGTATTTT.

A remark on this clone: A read error may account for a junction end that differs from germline. This chain links TRBV24-1 with TRBJ2-1; TRBD2 might be the D (7 bases). The CDR3 contains 14 residues. CDR1 and CDR2 (germline): KGHDR, SFDVKD. CDR3 sequence (DNA): TGTGCCACCAGTGATTTGAGTGGTCGCGGGGGCCCCGTCTTC. Amino acid sequence: CATSDLSGRGGPVF.

The chain combines TRBV2 with TRBJ1-6; 7 bases agree with TRBD1. The germline V gene encodes CDR1 SNHLY and CDR2 FYNNEI. The CDR3 length is 14 residues. Trimming at V came to 4 bases and at J to 9 bases, leaving 6 bases not matched to a gene. This CDR3 is CASSAGTEVSPLHF. As DNA, the CDR3 is TGTGCCAGCAGTGCCGGGACAGAGGTTTCACCCCTCCACTTT. Full variable domain (rest looked up from reference TRBV2 and TRBJ1-6): EPEVTQTPSHQVTQMGQEVILRCVPISNHLYFYWYRQILGQKVEFLVSFYNNEISEKSEIFDDQFSVERPDGSNFTLKIRSTKLEDSAMYFCASSAGTEVSPLHFGNGTRLTVT.

The genes are TRBV6-5 and TRBJ1-1; D remains ambiguous. The germline CDR1 and CDR2 sequences are MNHEY and SVGAGI. The CDR3 is made up of 14 amino acids. V lost 7 bases and J lost 1, with 13 bases in between. CDR3 amino acids: CASTKMVGNTEAFF. The CDR3 bases are TGTGCCAGCACCAAAATGGTCGGGAACACTGAAGCTTTCTTT.

Notes on this clone: Other DNA sequences in the same sample also yield this CDR3. The gene calls are TRBV18 and TRBJ1-4; D unresolved. Between the trimmed V and J ends, which lost 3 bases and 8 bases, there was a span of 16 bases. The germline V gene has CDR1 KGHSH and CDR2 LQKENI. This CDR3 contains 15 residues. CDR3 region: CASSPPERAGEKLFF. DNA for the CDR3: TGTGCCAGCTCACCCCCAGAAAGGGCGGGAGAAAAACTGTTTTTT.

The V call is TRBV14, the J call TRBJ2-1, with 12 bases that match TRBD2. CDR1 SGHDN and CDR2 FVKESK come from the germline V gene. V shed 4 bases and J 5 bases; nucleotides not matched to a gene: 6. The CDR3 length is 16 residues. In nucleotides, the CDR3 is TGTGCCAGCAGCCCCATCGGACTAGCGGGACACAATGAGCAGTTCTTC. It specifies CASSPIGLAGHNEQFF. Combining the CDR3 with reference TRBV14 and TRBJ2-1 gives the whole variable domain EAGVTQFPSHSVIEKGQTVTLRCDPISGHDNLYWYRRVMGKEIKFLLHFVKESKQDESGMPNNRFLAERTGGTYSTLKVQPAELEDSGVYFCASSPIGLAGHNEQFFGPGTRLTVL.

This chain uses TRBV6-6 with TRBJ2-2, with D unclear. The CDR3 loop spans 14 amino acids. The V and J ends lost 8 bases and 0 bases respectively, with 10 bases between them. Germline V gene data show CDR1 as MNHNY and CDR2 as SVGAGI (reference sequence). The CDR3 loop reads CASSGSSNTGELFF. The DNA of the CDR3 is TGTGCCAGCTCCGGTTCATCGAACACCGGGGAGCTGTTTTTT.